The rows below give T cell receptor beta chains drawn from one sample of a study of shared clonotypes between healthy human individuals. Profiled with immunoSEQ multiplex PCR; TCRdb holds only in-frame clones, not every one. The table includes roughly 1,500,000 clones, approximately 98% detected once. Sequencing used naive CD4+ T cells sorted from blood. These receptors all stem from a man under 40 in good health. The CDR3 runs from the conserved cysteine through the conserved F or W. A D gene is named only where the DNA matches it firmly. Clone size, where shown, is once, few, many, or a class for clones that have expanded.

CDR3 length	D gene	clone size	V gene	J gene	CDR3 DNA	CDR3 protein
13	.	once	TRBV27	TRBJ2-7	TGTGCCAACCCGACAGGCCGAGCCTACGAGCAGTACTTC	CANPTGRAYEQYF
15	.	.	TRBV2	TRBJ1-5	TGTGCCAGCAGTGAATGGCAGGGTGAAAATCAGCCCCAGCATTTT	CASSEWQGENQPQHF
17	.	.	TRBV7-9	TRBJ2-2	TGTGCCAGCAGCTTAGGGCTGGAGGGACCAATACCGCCGGAGCTGTTTTTT	CASSLGLEGPIPPELFF
13	.	.	TRBV6-5	TRBJ2-3	TGTGCCAGCAGTTACCTGGGGACAGATACGCAGTATTTT	CASSYLGTDTQYF
15	TRBD2	.	TRBV6-6	TRBJ2-7	TGTGCCAGCAGTAGACCCTCCGGGACTACCTACGAGCAGTACTTC	CASSRPSGTTYEQYF
15	.	.	TRBV13	TRBJ2-2	TGTGCCAGCAGCTCAGAGATAGCGAACACCGGGGAGCTGTTTTTT	CASSSEIANTGELFF
13	TRBD1	once	TRBV27	TRBJ2-7	TGTGCCAGCAGTTTTTGGACAGGGGGCGAGCAGTACTTC	CASSFWTGGEQYF
14	.	.	TRBV7-8	TRBJ2-7	TGTGCCAGCAGCTTAGCGCTGGGGGCCTACGAGCAGTACTTC	CASSLALGAYEQYF
15	TRBD2	.	TRBV5-1	TRBJ2-2	TGCGCCAGCTATACTAGCGGACTAAACACCGGGGAGCTGTTTTTT	CASYTSGLNTGELFF
14	.	.	TRBV5-1	TRBJ1-2	TGCGCCAGCAGCTTGGAAATCGTGACAGCTGGCTACACCTTC	CASSLEIVTAGYTF
14	.	.	TRBV11-3	TRBJ1-1	TGTGCCAGCAGCTTAGATACCAGCTCCACTGAAGCTTTCTTT	CASSLDTSSTEAFF
13	.	once	TRBV10-3	TRBJ2-2	TGTGCCATCAGTGACCAGGATACCGGGGAGCTGTTTTTT	CAISDQDTGELFF
14	.	.	TRBV19	TRBJ1-3	TGTGCCAGTAGTAGAGGGACGTCTGGAAACACCATATATTTT	CASSRGTSGNTIYF
16	TRBD2	.	TRBV7-9	TRBJ2-7	TGTGCCAGCAGCCCCCTAGCGGGAGGCACTTCTTACGAGCAGTACTTC	CASSPLAGGTSYEQYF
14	.	.	TRBV5-1	TRBJ2-7	TGCGCCAGCAGCTTGGTCAGGACGGCGTACGAGCAGTACTTC	CASSLVRTAYEQYF
14	.	.	TRBV18	TRBJ2-3	TGTGCCAGCTCCCGGGCAGGGGTAACAGATACGCAGTATTTT	CASSRAGVTDTQYF
13	.	.	TRBV7-8	TRBJ2-2	TGTGCCAGCAGCTTGGGTTACACCGGGGAGCTGTTTTTT	CASSLGYTGELFF
14	.	.	TRBV16	TRBJ2-1	TGTGCCAGCAGCCAATCCGGCACCTACAATGAGCAGTTCTTC	CASSQSGTYNEQFF
11	.	.	TRBV19	TRBJ2-3	TGTGCCACCGGGGGAGGCGATACGCAGTATTTT	CATGGGDTQYF
15	.	.	TRBV18	TRBJ2-3	TGTGCCAGCTCACCAAGGACGGCCCCCACAGATACGCAGTATTTT	CASSPRTAPTDTQYF
16	.	.	TRBV7-8	TRBJ2-1	TGTGCCAGCAGCATGATAATAGCGGCTGTCTACAATGAGCAGTTCTTC	CASSMIIAAVYNEQFF
19	TRBD1	.	TRBV7-9	TRBJ1-3	TGTGCCAGCAGCTTCTTTCCAGGAGGGGGCGGCTTGGGTGGAAACACCATATATTTT	CASSFFPGGGGLGGNTIYF
12	.	.	TRBV5-1	TRBJ2-1	TGCGCCAGCAGCTTGGGCTTGGATGAGCAGTTCTTC	CASSLGLDEQFF
15	TRBD2	once	TRBV30	TRBJ2-7	TGTGCCTGGAGTGATATTGCGGGAGTACAGTACGAGCAGTACTTC	CAWSDIAGVQYEQYF
15	.	.	TRBV11-2	TRBJ2-5	TGTGCCAGCAGCTTAGCCGCGCGGAACCAAGAGACCCAGTACTTC	CASSLAARNQETQYF
11	.	.	TRBV20-1	TRBJ2-1	TGCAGTGCTCAGGAATACAATGAGCAGTTCTTC	CSAQEYNEQFF
14	TRBD2	.	TRBV7-2	TRBJ2-7	TGTGCCAGCAGCGTACTAGCGGGAGCGGGGGAGCAGTACTTC	CASSVLAGAGEQYF
16	TRBD1	.	TRBV27	TRBJ1-4	TGTGCCAGCAGTTTATCGGTCGGGCAGGGGGACGAAAAACTGTTTTTT	CASSLSVGQGDEKLFF
14	.	once	TRBV4-1	TRBJ1-2	TGCGCCAGCAGCCAAGGTGTATCCGCATATGGCTACACCTTC	CASSQGVSAYGYTF
13	.	.	TRBV11-2	TRBJ1-5	TGTGCCAGCAGCCCGACAGAAAATCAGCCCCAGCATTTT	CASSPTENQPQHF
14	.	.	TRBV18	TRBJ1-5	TGTGCCAGCTCACCGAGTCAGATCAATCAGCCCCAGCATTTT	CASSPSQINQPQHF
14	.	.	TRBV30	TRBJ2-7	TGTGCCTGGAGTGTACGAAGGAGCTCCTACGAGCAGTACTTC	CAWSVRRSSYEQYF
15	.	.	TRBV5-4	TRBJ1-4	TGTGCCAGCAGCTTGAGGCCGCCAACTAATGAAAAACTGTTTTTT	CASSLRPPTNEKLFF
17	TRBD2	.	TRBV10-3	TRBJ2-3	TGTGCCATCAGTGAAAGAGGACTAGCGGGGATGGCAGATACGCAGTATTTT	CAISERGLAGMADTQYF
10	.	.	TRBV2	TRBJ2-7	TGTGCCAGCAGTGAGGGGAGGTCCTACTTC	CASSEGRSYF
13	.	once	TRBV5-4	TRBJ2-7	TGTGCCAGCAGCAGGGACCCAGAATACGAGCAGTACTTC	CASSRDPEYEQYF
17	TRBD1	.	TRBV19	TRBJ1-5	TGTGCCAGTAGGGGGACAGGGATTGCGTTGAGCAATCAGCCCCAGCATTTT	CASRGTGIALSNQPQHF
15	.	.	TRBV5-5	TRBJ1-1	TGTGCCAGCAGCTTGGCCCGGACGGCGAACACTGAAGCTTTCTTT	CASSLARTANTEAFF
14	TRBD2	.	TRBV5-1	TRBJ2-7	TGCGCCAGCAGCTTGGGACTAGCGCCTCTCGAGCAGTACTTC	CASSLGLAPLEQYF
13	.	.	TRBV6-1	TRBJ2-7	TGTGCCAGCAGCGCCAACCGTAACTACGAGCAGTACTTC	CASSANRNYEQYF
15	TRBD2	.	TRBV5-1	TRBJ2-7	TGCGCCAGCAGCTCCATAGCGGGTAGCTCCTACGAGCAGTACTTC	CASSSIAGSSYEQYF
14	.	once	TRBV7-2	TRBJ2-5	TGTGCCAGCAGCCTATTTCGTGGGCAAGAGACCCAGTACTTC	CASSLFRGQETQYF
14	.	.	TRBV14	TRBJ2-1	TGTGCCAGCAGCCAAGACAGGGTTTCCAATGAGCAGTTCTTC	CASSQDRVSNEQFF
10	.	.	TRBV30	TRBJ2-1	TGTGCCTGGATGGGGCGTATCCAGTTCTTC	CAWMGRIQFF
13	.	.	TRBV11-2	TRBJ2-7	TGTGCCAGCAGTACCGACAGTTCCTACGAGCAGTACTTC	CASSTDSSYEQYF
14	.	.	TRBV10-3	TRBJ2-2	TGTGCCATCAGTGATATTAGGGGCCCCCGGGAGCTGTTTTTT	CAISDIRGPRELFF
15	TRBD2	.	TRBV11-2	TRBJ2-1	TGTGCCAGCACCTGGACTAGCGGGAGAGACAATGAGCAGTTCTTC	CASTWTSGRDNEQFF
14	.	.	TRBV25-1	TRBJ1-3	TGTGCCAGCAGTGGACAGAACTCTGGAAACACCATATATTTT	CASSGQNSGNTIYF
12	.	few	TRBV7-2	TRBJ2-1	TGTGCCAGCAGCTTAGGAGTCCATGAGCAGTTCTTC	CASSLGVHEQFF
16	TRBD2	.	TRBV5-1	TRBJ2-1	TGCGCCAGCAATGACCCCGGCGGGAGGGACTACAATGAGCAGTTCTTC	CASNDPGGRDYNEQFF
14	.	.	TRBV18	TRBJ2-1	TGTGCCAGCTCAACAATAGACTCCTACAATGAGCAGTTCTTC	CASSTIDSYNEQFF
15	.	.	TRBV29-1	TRBJ2-3	TGCAGCGTTGCGGGTTGGCGGGAAAGCACAGATACGCAGTATTTT	CSVAGWRESTDTQYF